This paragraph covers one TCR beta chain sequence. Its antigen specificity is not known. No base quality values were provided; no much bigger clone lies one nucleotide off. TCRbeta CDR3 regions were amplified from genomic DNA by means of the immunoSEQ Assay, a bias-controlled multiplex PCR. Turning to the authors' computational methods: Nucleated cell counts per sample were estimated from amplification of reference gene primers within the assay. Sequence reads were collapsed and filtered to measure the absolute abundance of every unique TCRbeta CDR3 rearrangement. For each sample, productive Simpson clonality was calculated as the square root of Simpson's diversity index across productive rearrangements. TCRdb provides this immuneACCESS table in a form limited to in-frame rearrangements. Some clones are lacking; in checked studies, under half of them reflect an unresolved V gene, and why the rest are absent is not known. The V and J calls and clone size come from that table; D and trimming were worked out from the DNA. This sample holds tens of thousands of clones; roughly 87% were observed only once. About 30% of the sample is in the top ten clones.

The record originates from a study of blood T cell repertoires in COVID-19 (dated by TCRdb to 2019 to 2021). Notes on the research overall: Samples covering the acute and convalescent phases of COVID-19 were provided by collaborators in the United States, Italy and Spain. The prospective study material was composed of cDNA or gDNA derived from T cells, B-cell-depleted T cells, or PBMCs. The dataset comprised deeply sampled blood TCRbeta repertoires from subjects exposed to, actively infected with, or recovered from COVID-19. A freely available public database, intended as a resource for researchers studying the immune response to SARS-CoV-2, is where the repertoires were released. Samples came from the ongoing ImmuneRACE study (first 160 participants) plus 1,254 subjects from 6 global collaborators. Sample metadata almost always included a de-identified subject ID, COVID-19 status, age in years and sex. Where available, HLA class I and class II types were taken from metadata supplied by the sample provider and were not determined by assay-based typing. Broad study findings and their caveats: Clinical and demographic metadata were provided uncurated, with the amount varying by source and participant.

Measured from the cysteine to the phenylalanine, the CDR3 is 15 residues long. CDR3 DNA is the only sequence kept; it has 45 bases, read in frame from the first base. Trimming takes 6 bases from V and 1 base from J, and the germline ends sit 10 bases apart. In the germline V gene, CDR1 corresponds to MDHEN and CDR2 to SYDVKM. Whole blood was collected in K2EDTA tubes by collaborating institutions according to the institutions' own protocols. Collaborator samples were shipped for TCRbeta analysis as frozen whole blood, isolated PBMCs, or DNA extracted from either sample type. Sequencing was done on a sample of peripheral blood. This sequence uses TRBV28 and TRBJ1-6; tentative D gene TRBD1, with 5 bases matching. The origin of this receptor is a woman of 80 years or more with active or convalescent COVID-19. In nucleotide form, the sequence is TGTGCCAGCAGGACAGACGGGTCCTATAATTCACCCCTCCACTTT. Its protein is CASRTDGSYNSPLHF.